This T cell receptor beta chain was captured in a study of vaccination effects on CD4 cells after COVID-19. Whole-study context: Participants were given two doses of BNT162b2 or mRNA-1273 vaccine. In culture with about 10 IU/ml IL-2 and roughly 9.3 ug/ml peptides, PBMC were grown at around 1.8 million per well.

Only in-frame clones appear in the TCRdb table, and some are missing; sequencing was by immunoSEQ multiplex PCR. The sample lists around 46,000 clones; more than 65% were seen once. CDR3 length equals 13 residues. The ends were cut back, 2 bases at V and 5 bases at J, with 7 bases in the middle. The germline CDR1 and CDR2 sequences are KGHSH and LQKENI. Culture lasted about 10 days before CD4+ T cell isolation. A half-medium replacement with IL-2 medium was carried out on days 3 and 7. Overall study results and limits: Pronounced clonal contraction occurred in clones induced by infection and by vaccine late after vaccination.

On this clone itself: The antigen remains undetermined.

The TCR was taken from a human donor who received a COVID-19 vaccine. Sequencing used CD4+ T cells from PBMCs cultured without peptide, obtained before COVID-19 vaccination. The chain couples TRBV18 to TRBJ1-5; D gene unclear. CDR3 nucleotides: TGTGCCAGCTCACCAGATATGGATCAGCCCCAGCATTTT. Translating it yields CASSPDMDQPQHF.